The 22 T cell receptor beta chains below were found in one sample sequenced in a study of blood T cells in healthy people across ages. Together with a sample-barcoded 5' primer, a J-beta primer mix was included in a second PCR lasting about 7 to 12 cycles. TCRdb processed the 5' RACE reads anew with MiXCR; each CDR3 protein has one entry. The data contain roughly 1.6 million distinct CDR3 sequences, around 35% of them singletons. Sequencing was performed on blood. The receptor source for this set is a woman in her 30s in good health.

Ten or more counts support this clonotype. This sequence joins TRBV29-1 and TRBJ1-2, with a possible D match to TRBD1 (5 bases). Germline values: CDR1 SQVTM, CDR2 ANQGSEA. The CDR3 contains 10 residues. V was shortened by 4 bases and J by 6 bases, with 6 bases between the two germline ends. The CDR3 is CSVGGDGYTF. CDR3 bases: TGCAGCGTTGGAGGGGATGGCTACACCTTC.

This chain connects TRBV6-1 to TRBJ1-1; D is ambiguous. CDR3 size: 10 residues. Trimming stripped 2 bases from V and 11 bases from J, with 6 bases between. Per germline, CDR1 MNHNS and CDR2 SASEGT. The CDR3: CASSEISAFF. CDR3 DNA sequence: TGTGCCAGCAGTGAAATTAGTGCTTTCTTT.

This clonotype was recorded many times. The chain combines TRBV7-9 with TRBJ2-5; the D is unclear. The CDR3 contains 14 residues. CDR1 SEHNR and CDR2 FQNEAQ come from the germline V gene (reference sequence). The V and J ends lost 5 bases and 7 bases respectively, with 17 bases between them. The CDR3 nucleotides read TGTGCCAGCAGCCCACGAGCCATCTCCGGGACCCAGTACTTC. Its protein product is CASSPRAISGTQYF. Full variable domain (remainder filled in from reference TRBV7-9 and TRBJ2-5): DTGVSQNPRHKITKRGQNVTFRCDPISEHNRLYWYRQTLGQGPEFLTYFQNEAQLEKSRLLSDRFSAERPKGSFSTLEIQRTEQGDSAMYLCASSPRAISGTQYFGPGTRLLVL.

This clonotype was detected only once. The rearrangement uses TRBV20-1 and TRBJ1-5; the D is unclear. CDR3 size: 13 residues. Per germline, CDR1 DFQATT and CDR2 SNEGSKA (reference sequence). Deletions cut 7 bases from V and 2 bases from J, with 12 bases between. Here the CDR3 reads CSVRSSGNQPQHF. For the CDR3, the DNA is TGCAGTGTTCGCAGCTCTGGCAATCAGCCCCAGCATTTT.

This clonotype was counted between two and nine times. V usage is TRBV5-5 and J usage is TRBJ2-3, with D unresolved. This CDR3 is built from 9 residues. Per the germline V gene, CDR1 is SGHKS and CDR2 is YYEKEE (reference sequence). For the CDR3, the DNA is TGTTGGGGTGCAGATACGCAGTATTTT. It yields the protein CWGADTQYF.

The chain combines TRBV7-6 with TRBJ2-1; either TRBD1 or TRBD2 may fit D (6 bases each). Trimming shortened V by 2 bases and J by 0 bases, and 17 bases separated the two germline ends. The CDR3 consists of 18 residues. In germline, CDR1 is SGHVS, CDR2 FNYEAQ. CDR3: CASSLNNEGGSSYNEQFF. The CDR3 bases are TGTGCCAGCAGCTTAAATAATGAGGGGGGAAGCTCCTACAATGAGCAGTTCTTC.

CDR3 amino acids: CSARDRADYGYTF. The DNA of the CDR3 is TGCAGTGCTAGAGATCGGGCGGACTATGGCTACACCTTC. The chain employs TRBV20-1 and TRBJ1-2, with D hard to call. The CDR3 is made up of 13 amino acids. The germline CDR1 and CDR2 sequences are DFQATT and SNEGSKA (reference sequence). V lost 0 bases to trimming and J lost 3 bases, with 8 bases between them.

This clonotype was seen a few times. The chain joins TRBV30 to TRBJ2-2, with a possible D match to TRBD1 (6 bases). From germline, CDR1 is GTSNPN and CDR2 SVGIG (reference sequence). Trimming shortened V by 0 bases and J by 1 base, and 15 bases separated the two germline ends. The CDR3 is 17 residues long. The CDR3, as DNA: TGTGCCTGGAGTGTAGACAGGCAGCACGAGAACACCGGGGAGCTGTTTTTT. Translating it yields CAWSVDRQHENTGELFF.

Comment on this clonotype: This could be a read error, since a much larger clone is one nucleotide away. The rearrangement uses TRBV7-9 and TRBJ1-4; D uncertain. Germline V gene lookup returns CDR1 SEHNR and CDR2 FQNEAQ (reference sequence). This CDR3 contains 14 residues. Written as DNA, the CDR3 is TGTGCCAGCAGCACGGCTAAATACGATGAAGAACTGTTTTTT. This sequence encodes CASSTAKYDEELFF.

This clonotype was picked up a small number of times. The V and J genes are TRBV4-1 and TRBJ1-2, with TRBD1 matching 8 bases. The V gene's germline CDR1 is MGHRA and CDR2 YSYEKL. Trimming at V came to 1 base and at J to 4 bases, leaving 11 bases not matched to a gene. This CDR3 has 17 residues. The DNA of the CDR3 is TGCGCCAGCAGCCAAGGCAGGGGGCGCGAGGTTCGCTATGGCTACACCTTC. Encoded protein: CASSQGRGREVRYGYTF.

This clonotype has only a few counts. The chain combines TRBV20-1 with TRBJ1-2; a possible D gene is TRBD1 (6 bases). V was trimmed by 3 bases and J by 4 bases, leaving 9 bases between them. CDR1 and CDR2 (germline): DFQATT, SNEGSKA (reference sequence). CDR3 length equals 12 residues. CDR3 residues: CSASAGVYGYTF. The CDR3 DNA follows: TGCAGTGCTAGCGCAGGGGTCTATGGCTACACCTTC.

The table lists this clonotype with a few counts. CDR3 in amino acids: CASSLRGETGELFF. The CDR3 DNA is TGCGCCAGCAGCTTGAGAGGGGAGACCGGGGAGCTGTTTTTT. The J gene is TRBJ2-2, the V gene TRBV5-1; D may correspond to TRBD1 or TRBD2 (5 bases each). With 1 base removed from V and 5 bases from J, the gap between germline ends came to 9 bases. Germline CDR1 reads SGHRS; CDR2 reads YFSETQ. CDR3 length: 14 amino acids.

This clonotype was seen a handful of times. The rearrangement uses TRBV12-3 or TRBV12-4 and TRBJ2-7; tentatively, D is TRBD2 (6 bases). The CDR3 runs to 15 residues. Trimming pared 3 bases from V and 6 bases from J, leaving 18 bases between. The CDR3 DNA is TGTGCCAGCAGTTTGAGGAGCGGAGGGGCGGGCGAGCAGTACTTC. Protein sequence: CASSLRSGGAGEQYF.

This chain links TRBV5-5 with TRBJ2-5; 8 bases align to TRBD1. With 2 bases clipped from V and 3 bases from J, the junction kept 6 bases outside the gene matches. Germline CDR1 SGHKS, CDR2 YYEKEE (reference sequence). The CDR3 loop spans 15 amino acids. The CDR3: CASSFGQGGKETQYF. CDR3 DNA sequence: TGTGCCAGCAGCTTCGGACAGGGTGGGAAAGAGACCCAGTACTTC.

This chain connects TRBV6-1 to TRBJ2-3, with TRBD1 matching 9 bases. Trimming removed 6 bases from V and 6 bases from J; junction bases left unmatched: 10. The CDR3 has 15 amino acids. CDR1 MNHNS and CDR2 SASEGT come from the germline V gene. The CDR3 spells CASRELRTGADTQYF. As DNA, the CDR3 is TGTGCCAGCAGAGAACTCAGGACAGGGGCGGATACGCAGTATTTT.

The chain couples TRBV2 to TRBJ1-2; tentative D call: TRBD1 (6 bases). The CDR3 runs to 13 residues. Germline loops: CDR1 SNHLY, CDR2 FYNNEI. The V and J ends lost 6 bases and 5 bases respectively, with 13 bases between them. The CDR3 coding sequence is TGTGCCAGCAGCAGGGACACCTCTTATGGCTACACCTTC. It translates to CASSRDTSYGYTF.

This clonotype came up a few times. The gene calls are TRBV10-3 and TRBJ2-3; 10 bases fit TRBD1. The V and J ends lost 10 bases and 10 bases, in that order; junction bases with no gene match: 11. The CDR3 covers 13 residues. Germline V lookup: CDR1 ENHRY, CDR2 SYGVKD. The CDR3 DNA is TGTGCCACCGACAGGGGGCCGGGGGATTCGCAGTATTTT. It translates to CATDRGPGDSQYF.

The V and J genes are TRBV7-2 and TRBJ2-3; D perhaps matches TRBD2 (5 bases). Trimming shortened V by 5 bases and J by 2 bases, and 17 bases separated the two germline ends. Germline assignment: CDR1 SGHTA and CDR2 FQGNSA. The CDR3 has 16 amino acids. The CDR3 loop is CASSARLKPDTDTQYF. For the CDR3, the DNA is TGTGCCAGCAGCGCAAGACTAAAACCGGACACAGATACGCAGTATTTT.

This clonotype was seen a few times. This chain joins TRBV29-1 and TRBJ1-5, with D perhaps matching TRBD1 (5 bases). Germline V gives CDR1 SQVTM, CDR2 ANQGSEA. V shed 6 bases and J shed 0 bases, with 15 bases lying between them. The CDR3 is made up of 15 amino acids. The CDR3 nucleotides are TGCAGCGTAGCCTACGGGACTAATAGCAATCAGCCCCAGCATTTT. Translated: CSVAYGTNSNQPQHF.

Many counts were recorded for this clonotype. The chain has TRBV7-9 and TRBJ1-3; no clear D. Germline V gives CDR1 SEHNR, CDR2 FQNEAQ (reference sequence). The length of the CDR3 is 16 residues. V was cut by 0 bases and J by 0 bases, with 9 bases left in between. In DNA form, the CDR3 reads TGTGCCAGCAGCTTAGCGCTCCGGAACTCTGGAAACACCATATATTTT. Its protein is CASSLALRNSGNTIYF.

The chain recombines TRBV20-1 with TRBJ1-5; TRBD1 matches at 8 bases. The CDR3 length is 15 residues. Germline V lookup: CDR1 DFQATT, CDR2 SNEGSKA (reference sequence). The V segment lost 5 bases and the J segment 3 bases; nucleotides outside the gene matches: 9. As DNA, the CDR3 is TGCAGTGCTTATACAGGGGGGAGGACCAATCAGCCCCAGCATTTT. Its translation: CSAYTGGRTNQPQHF.

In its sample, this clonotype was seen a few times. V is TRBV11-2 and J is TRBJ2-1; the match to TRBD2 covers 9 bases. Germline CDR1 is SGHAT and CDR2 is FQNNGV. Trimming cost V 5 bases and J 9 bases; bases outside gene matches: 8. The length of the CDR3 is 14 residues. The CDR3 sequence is CASSNIAGDREQFF. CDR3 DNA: TGTGCCAGCAGCAATATAGCGGGAGATCGTGAGCAGTTCTTC. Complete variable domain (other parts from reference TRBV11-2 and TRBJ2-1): EAGVAQSPRYKIIEKRQSVAFWCNPISGHATLYWYQQILGQGPKLLIQFQNNGVVDDSQLPKDRFSAERLKGVDSTLKIQPAKLEDSAVYLCASSNIAGDREQFFGPGTRLTVL.